A single sample gave rise to the 20 T cell receptor beta chains below, sequenced in a study of cytomegalovirus exposure and HLA in healthy donors. Vbeta (60) and Jbeta (13) primers were used in the PCR. TCRdb's copy holds only in-frame clones and misses some; the assay was immunoSEQ multiplex PCR. The sample lists about 150,000 clones, about 80% occurring once. The specimen was PBMCs. The receptors were gathered from a man aged 25-40 years in good health and CMV-seropositive.

This chain links TRBV7-2 with TRBJ2-5; D remains unclear. There are 13 residues in the CDR3. Trimming removed 3 bases from V and 5 bases from J, with 10 bases in between. Per the germline V gene, CDR1 is SGHTA and CDR2 is FQGNSA. As DNA, the CDR3 is TGTGCCAGCAGCTTCAGGCTTGAGGAGACCCAGTACTTC. It encodes CASSFRLEETQYF.

The chain is built from TRBV5-1 and TRBJ1-4; the D gene is possibly TRBD1 (5 bases). V was trimmed by 1 base and J by 3 bases, leaving 13 bases between them. Germline values: CDR1 SGHRS, CDR2 YFSETQ. This CDR3 region has 16 residues. The CDR3 region has the DNA TGCGCCAGCAGCTTGAGTCGGCCGGGGGCTAATGAAAAACTGTTTTTT. Protein: CASSLSRPGANEKLFF.

The chain uses TRBV11-3 and TRBJ2-2; TRBD2 is a possible D gene (6 bases). V lost 8 bases, J lost 5 bases, and 18 bases lay in between. The germline CDR1 and CDR2 sequences are SGHNT and YENEEA. The CDR3 has 15 residues. CDR3 DNA sequence: TGTGCCAGCGGGAACCGGGACGGGGGAACCGGGGAGCTGTTTTTT. Its translation is CASGNRDGGTGELFF.

This CDR3 is CASSMPGYIQYF. The CDR3 DNA follows: TGTGCCAGTAGTATGCCAGGGTACATTCAGTACTTC. V and J are TRBV19 and TRBJ2-4, with a weak D call TRBD1 (5 bases). The CDR3 extends over 12 amino acids. Germline V gives CDR1 LNHDA, CDR2 SQIVND (reference sequence). V lost 3 bases, J lost 8 bases, and 8 bases lay in between. The whole variable domain, remainder taken from reference TRBV19 and TRBJ2-4, is DGGITQSPKYLFRKEGQNVTLSCEQNLNHDAMYWYRQDPGQGLRLIYYSQIVNDFQKGDIAEGYSVSREKKESFPLTVTSAQKNPTAFYLCASSMPGYIQYFGAGTRLSVL.

This clone came up a few times. This chain uses TRBV7-2 with TRBJ2-3, with TRBD2 identical over 15 bases. The V gene's germline CDR1 is SGHTA and CDR2 FQGNSA. The CDR3 spans 16 residues. The V segment lost 5 bases and the J segment 5 bases; nucleotides outside the gene matches: 5. The CDR3 spells CASSRMGLAGGDTQYF. CDR3 DNA sequence: TGTGCCAGCAGCCGAATGGGACTAGCGGGAGGAGATACGCAGTATTTT.

V and J are TRBV5-4 and TRBJ2-7; D unresolved. This CDR3 region has 11 residues. Germline V gives CDR1 SGHNT, CDR2 YYREEE (reference sequence). V was clipped by 0 bases and J by 6 bases, with 4 bases between them. CDR3 nucleotides: TGTGCCAGCAGCTTGGGAGGCGAGCAGTACTTC. Amino acid sequence: CASSLGGEQYF. Full variable domain (rest looked up from reference TRBV5-4 and TRBJ2-7): ETGVTQSPTHLIKTRGQQVTLRCSSQSGHNTVSWYQQALGQGPQFIFQYYREEENGRGNFPPRFSGLQFPNYSSELNVNALELDDSALYLCASSLGGEQYFGPGTRLTVT.

This clone appeared a single time. At one of its ends the junction is not consistent with the germline gene, which may arise from a read error. The sample contains more than one DNA sequence encoding this CDR3. This chain uses TRBV9 with TRBJ1-1; 7 bases fit TRBD1. CDR1 is SGDLS, CDR2 YYNGEE, per germline. The CDR3 spans 13 residues. The CDR3, as DNA: TGTGCCAGCAGCGCCGACAGGGACACTGAAGCCTTCTTT. Translation gives CASSADRDTEAFF.

This rearrangement joins TRBV7-8 to TRBJ2-3; D unresolved. V dropped 5 bases and J dropped 3 bases, with 6 bases sitting between them. CDR3 length equals 12 residues. CDR1 is SGHVS and CDR2 is FQNEAQ in the germline V gene. CDR3 amino acids: CASSPVTDTQYF. In DNA form, the CDR3 reads TGTGCCAGCAGCCCCGTTACAGATACGCAGTATTTT.

The rearrangement joins TRBV28 to TRBJ2-3; TRBD2 is a possible D gene (5 bases). Trimming left V 3 bases short and J 2 bases short, with 6 bases between. Germline CDR1 is MDHEN and CDR2 is SYDVKM. This CDR3 comprises 13 residues. CDR3 coding DNA: TGTGCCAGCAGTTTGGACTCCACAGATACGCAGTATTTT. Protein product: CASSLDSTDTQYF.

The rearrangement uses TRBV30 and TRBJ2-4, with D maybe TRBD1 (5 bases). CDR3 length equals 16 residues. Trimming took 3 bases from V and 0 from J, leaving 15 bases between them. The germline V gene has CDR1 GTSNPN and CDR2 SVGIG (reference sequence). The CDR3 reads CAWSVKGALAKNIQYF. DNA for the CDR3: TGTGCCTGGAGCGTCAAAGGGGCTTTAGCCAAAAACATTCAGTACTTC. Full variable domain (missing parts from reference TRBV30 and TRBJ2-4): SQTIHQWPATLVQPVGSPLSLECTVEGTSNPNLYWYRQAAGRGLQLLFYSVGIGQISSEVPQNLSASRPQDRQFILSSKKLLLSDSGFYLCAWSVKGALAKNIQYFGAGTRLSVL.

The V and J genes are TRBV9 and TRBJ2-2; 7 nucleotides align to TRBD2. The germline V gene has CDR1 SGDLS and CDR2 YYNGEE. The CDR3 runs 15 residues. V shed 4 bases, J shed 1 base, and the junction held 4 bases outside the gene matches. This CDR3 is CASSSGLLNTGELFF. The CDR3 DNA reads as TGTGCCAGCAGCTCGGGACTACTGAACACCGGGGAGCTGTTTTTT.

J is TRBJ1-5 and V is TRBV4-1, with 7 bases identical to TRBD1. CDR1 and CDR2 (germline): MGHRA, YSYEKL. The CDR3 runs 14 residues. The ends lost 4 bases at V and 3 bases at J; junction bases unmatched: 3. Here the CDR3 DNA reads TGCGCCAGCAGCCCCGGACAGGACAATCAGCCCCAGCATTTT. Protein product: CASSPGQDNQPQHF.

This chain uses TRBV10-3 with TRBJ1-1; D is unresolved. The CDR3 has 14 residues. V was clipped by 6 bases and J by 1 base, with 12 bases between them. The germline gives CDR1 ENHRY, CDR2 SYGVKD. This CDR3 reads CAISPGRQNTEAFF. The CDR3, as DNA: TGTGCCATCAGCCCCGGTAGACAGAACACTGAAGCTTTCTTT.

This clone was seen more than once but under ten times. The CDR3 bases are TGCGCCAGCAGCTTGTCGGGGACAGGGAGCACAGATACGCAGTATTTT. As protein: CASSLSGTGSTDTQYF. The chain is built from TRBV5-1 and TRBJ2-3; 9 bases are a match to TRBD1. Unmatched junction bases numbered 3, after V lost 1 base and J lost 0 bases. This CDR3 has 16 residues. Germline V gene sequence: CDR1 SGHRS, CDR2 YFSETQ.

Points on this clone: One junction end disagrees with the germline gene, perhaps due to a read error. The chain joins TRBV11-2 to TRBJ2-7; TRBD2 aligns across 7 bases. Germline CDR1 is SGHAT and CDR2 is FQNNGV. This CDR3 has 12 amino acids. This chain's CDR3 is CASSASWGGSNF. The CDR3, as DNA: TGTGCCAGCAGCGCGTCGTGGGGCGGGAGTAACTTC.

V is TRBV4-2 and J is TRBJ2-6; tentatively, D is TRBD2 (7 bases). Deletions cut 4 bases from V and 0 bases from J, with 13 bases between. Per the germline V gene, CDR1 is LGHNA and CDR2 is YNFKEQ. The CDR3 extends over 17 amino acids. The CDR3 nucleotides are TGTGCCAGCAGCCCTAGGGGGGGGGACTCTGGGGCCAACGTCCTGACTTTC. This sequence encodes CASSPRGGDSGANVLTF.

This clone occurred a few times. The chain carries TRBV5-5 and TRBJ1-3; D is ambiguous. From germline, CDR1 is SGHKS and CDR2 YYEKEE (reference sequence). The CDR3 length is 16 residues. V was trimmed by 1 base and J by 0 bases, leaving 11 bases between them. DNA of the CDR3: TGTGCCAGCAGCTTGAAGAACGGGGTCTCTGGAAACACCATATATTTT. This codes for CASSLKNGVSGNTIYF. Looking up the rest from reference TRBV5-5 and TRBJ1-3 gives the full variable domain: DAGVTQSPTHLIKTRGQQVTLRCSPISGHKSVSWYQQVLGQGPQFIFQYYEKEERGRGNFPDRFSARQFPNYSSELNVNALLLGDSALYLCASSLKNGVSGNTIYFGEGSWLTVV.

The rearrangement uses TRBV4-1 and TRBJ2-7, with D possibly TRBD1 on 6 matching bases. V was pared by 2 bases and J by 5 bases, with 13 bases between. CDR3 size: 14 residues. Germline loops: CDR1 MGHRA, CDR2 YSYEKL. CDR3 loop: CASSQSAGVNEQYF. The CDR3 bases are TGCGCCAGCAGCCAAAGTGCAGGGGTGAACGAGCAGTACTTC.

This clone was observed a single time. The chain combines TRBV6-1 with TRBJ1-4; 9 bases are shared with TRBD1. The J segment lost 5 bases and the V segment lost 8 bases, leaving 9 bases of the junction unmatched. This CDR3 has 15 amino acids. The germline gives CDR1 MNHNS, CDR2 SASEGT. CDR3 residues: CASGLKGTGNEKLFF. In DNA, the CDR3 is TGTGCCAGCGGGCTTAAGGGGACAGGGAATGAAAAACTGTTTTTT.

This clone was counted a few times. This chain connects TRBV13 to TRBJ1-1; 8 bases align to TRBD1. Germline-derived CDR1 and CDR2 are PRHDT and FYEKMQ (reference sequence). The V and J ends lost 4 bases and 4 bases, in that order; junction bases with no gene match: 5. The CDR3 sequence is 14 residues long. The CDR3 spells CASSSDRGATEAFF. CDR3 bases: TGTGCCAGCAGCTCCGACAGGGGTGCCACTGAAGCTTTCTTT.